These T cell receptor beta chains were read from a single sample in a study of technical replicates of blood from a handful of donors. Sequencing used immunoSEQ multiplex PCR; TCRdb keeps in-frame clones, though not all of them. The table includes roughly 100,000 clones, approximately 95% detected once. What was sequenced was T cells isolated from PBMCs. The source of these receptors is a human donor in good health. CDR3s include the opening cysteine and the closing phenylalanine or tryptophan. Fields, in order: J gene, V gene, D gene, clone size, CDR3 protein, CDR3 DNA. The D gene is left open where the match is weak. Expanded clones get a size class; other rows say once, few or many, or leave the size out.

J gene: TRBJ1-2
V gene: TRBV5-1
D gene: TRBD1
clone size: NA
CDR3 protein: CASSLNRDRGYGYTF
CDR3 DNA: TGCGCCAGCAGCCTAAACCGGGACAGGGGGTATGGCTACACCTTC

J gene: TRBJ2-7
V gene: TRBV9
D gene: TRBD1
clone size: NA
CDR3 protein: CASSATGAYEQYF
CDR3 DNA: TGTGCCAGCAGCGCCACAGGGGCCTACGAGCAGTACTTC

J gene: TRBJ1-2
V gene: TRBV11-3
D gene: NA
clone size: NA
CDR3 protein: CASSGVGQYYGYTF
CDR3 DNA: TGTGCCAGCAGTGGCGTCGGACAATACTATGGCTACACCTTC

J gene: TRBJ1-2
V gene: TRBV7-9
D gene: NA
clone size: NA
CDR3 protein: CASSLDFYGYTF
CDR3 DNA: TGTGCCAGCAGCTTAGACTTTTATGGCTACACCTTC

J gene: TRBJ2-7
V gene: TRBV27
D gene: TRBD1
clone size: NA
CDR3 protein: CASSRTGGAYEQYF
CDR3 DNA: TGTGCCAGCAGTAGGACAGGGGGAGCCTACGAGCAGTACTTC

J gene: TRBJ2-1
V gene: TRBV29-1
D gene: TRBD2
clone size: once
CDR3 protein: CSAKPGLARYNEQFF
CDR3 DNA: TGCAGCGCCAAACCGGGACTAGCGAGATACAATGAGCAGTTCTTC

J gene: TRBJ2-1
V gene: TRBV12-5
D gene: TRBD2
clone size: NA
CDR3 protein: CASGFRTSGARNEQFF
CDR3 DNA: TGTGCTAGTGGATTCAGGACTAGCGGGGCTCGGAATGAGCAGTTCTTC

J gene: TRBJ2-5
V gene: TRBV25-1
D gene: NA
clone size: NA
CDR3 protein: CASRGDNGETQYF
CDR3 DNA: TGTGCCAGCAGGGGGGACAACGGAGAGACCCAGTACTTC

J gene: TRBJ1-1
V gene: TRBV5-1
D gene: TRBD1
clone size: NA
CDR3 protein: CASSLGTGLDTEAFF
CDR3 DNA: TGCGCCAGCAGCTTGGGGACAGGGTTGGACACTGAAGCTTTCTTT

J gene: TRBJ2-7
V gene: TRBV9
D gene: TRBD1
clone size: NA
CDR3 protein: CASSAGTGGFYEQYF
CDR3 DNA: TGTGCCAGCAGCGCCGGGACAGGGGGTTTCTACGAGCAGTACTTC

J gene: TRBJ1-2
V gene: TRBV27
D gene: NA
clone size: NA
CDR3 protein: CASSHNRDGYTF
CDR3 DNA: TGTGCCAGCAGTCATAACAGGGATGGCTACACCTTC

J gene: TRBJ1-5
V gene: TRBV29-1
D gene: NA
clone size: NA
CDR3 protein: CSVVEGGIGHF
CDR3 DNA: TGCAGCGTTGTTGAGGGAGGCATAGGGCATTTT

J gene: TRBJ1-3
V gene: TRBV6-1
D gene: NA
clone size: NA
CDR3 protein: CASRPGHSGNTIYF
CDR3 DNA: TGTGCCAGCAGGCCAGGGCACTCTGGAAACACCATATATTTT

J gene: TRBJ2-7
V gene: TRBV20-1
D gene: NA
clone size: NA
CDR3 protein: CSARSEGKQYF
CDR3 DNA: TGCAGTGCTAGGTCGGAGGGAAAGCAGTACTTC

J gene: TRBJ1-3
V gene: TRBV10-3
D gene: NA
clone size: NA
CDR3 protein: CASGLISGNTIYF
CDR3 DNA: TGTGCCAGTGGACTGATCTCTGGAAACACCATATATTTT

J gene: TRBJ2-6
V gene: TRBV30
D gene: TRBD1
clone size: NA
CDR3 protein: CAWDRDSGANVLTF
CDR3 DNA: TGTGCCTGGGACAGGGACTCTGGGGCCAACGTCCTGACTTTC

J gene: TRBJ1-1
V gene: TRBV7-9
D gene: NA
clone size: NA
CDR3 protein: CASSLKGAVVGHTEAFF
CDR3 DNA: TGTGCCAGCAGCTTAAAGGGAGCTGTCGTGGGCCACACTGAAGCTTTCTTT

J gene: TRBJ2-1
V gene: TRBV5-4
D gene: TRBD2
clone size: NA
CDR3 protein: CASSTNTGLAYNEQFF
CDR3 DNA: TGTGCCAGCAGTACAAATACGGGACTAGCCTACAATGAGCAGTTCTTC

J gene: TRBJ1-1
V gene: TRBV6-6
D gene: NA
clone size: NA
CDR3 protein: CASSYRGGNTEAFF
CDR3 DNA: TGTGCCAGCAGTTACCGTGGCGGGAACACTGAAGCTTTCTTT

J gene: TRBJ2-7
V gene: TRBV9
D gene: NA
clone size: NA
CDR3 protein: CASSPRQGTYEQYF
CDR3 DNA: TGTGCCAGCAGCCCGCGCCAGGGGACCTACGAGCAGTACTTC

J gene: TRBJ2-1
V gene: TRBV14
D gene: TRBD2
clone size: NA
CDR3 protein: CASSQGLAYNEQFF
CDR3 DNA: TGTGCCAGCAGCCAGGGACTAGCCTACAATGAGCAGTTCTTC

J gene: TRBJ2-2
V gene: TRBV6-1
D gene: TRBD2
clone size: NA
CDR3 protein: CASSQWGGITGELFF
CDR3 DNA: TGTGCCAGCAGTCAATGGGGGGGTATCACCGGGGAGCTGTTTTTT

J gene: TRBJ1-5
V gene: TRBV11-2
D gene: NA
clone size: NA
CDR3 protein: CASSLNSYQPQHF
CDR3 DNA: TGTGCCAGCAGCCTTAACAGTTATCAGCCCCAGCATTTT

J gene: TRBJ2-1
V gene: TRBV5-1
D gene: TRBD1
clone size: NA
CDR3 protein: CASSLTRTGDEQFF
CDR3 DNA: TGCGCCAGCAGCTTGACACGGACAGGTGATGAGCAGTTCTTC

J gene: TRBJ2-7
V gene: TRBV5-1
D gene: NA
clone size: NA
CDR3 protein: CASSLWQTYEQYF
CDR3 DNA: TGCGCCAGCAGCTTGTGGCAGACCTACGAGCAGTACTTC

J gene: TRBJ1-4
V gene: TRBV15
D gene: NA
clone size: NA
CDR3 protein: CATSWSPATNEKLFF
CDR3 DNA: TGTGCCACCAGCTGGAGTCCTGCAACTAATGAAAAACTGTTTTTT

J gene: TRBJ2-7
V gene: TRBV11-1
D gene: TRBD2
clone size: NA
CDR3 protein: CASSLGRGRAWIEQYF
CDR3 DNA: TGTGCCAGCAGCTTGGGGCGCGGGAGGGCCTGGATTGAGCAGTACTTC

J gene: TRBJ1-2
V gene: TRBV7-8
D gene: NA
clone size: NA
CDR3 protein: CASSTPAGTPFYGYTF
CDR3 DNA: TGTGCCAGCAGCACGCCTGCCGGGACTCCGTTCTATGGCTACACCTTC